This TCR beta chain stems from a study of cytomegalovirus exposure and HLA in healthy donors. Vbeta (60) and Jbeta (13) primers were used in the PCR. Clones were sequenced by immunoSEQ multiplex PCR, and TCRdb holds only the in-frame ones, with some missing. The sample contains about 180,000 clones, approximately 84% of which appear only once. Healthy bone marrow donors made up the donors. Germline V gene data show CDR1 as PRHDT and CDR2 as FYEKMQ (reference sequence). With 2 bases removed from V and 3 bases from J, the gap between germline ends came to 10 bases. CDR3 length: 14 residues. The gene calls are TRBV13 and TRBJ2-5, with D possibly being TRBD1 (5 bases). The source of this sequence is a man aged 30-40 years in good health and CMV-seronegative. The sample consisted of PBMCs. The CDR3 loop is CASSLYQGKETQYF. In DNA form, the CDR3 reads TGTGCCAGCAGCTTATATCAGGGTAAAGAGACCCAGTACTTC.